The 27 T cell receptor beta chains listed next were all sequenced from one sample in a study of PD-1 blockade in classical Hodgkin lymphoma (dated by TCRdb to about 2020). The sample's time point label, decoded: cycle 4 day 1 (C4D1), after about 6 weeks of nivolumab. Relapse after autologous stem cell transplantation had occurred in all trial patients, and cohorts A, B and C were distinguished by prior brentuximab vedotin exposure. Libraries were constructed by the immunoSEQ multiplex PCR assay. Sourced from immuneACCESS, this table was stored by TCRdb with only in-frame sequences that have V and J called. A share of the clones is absent; for the studies checked, an unresolved V gene accounts for under half, and the remainder has no known explanation. Recorded for this sample are 100,000 or so clones; 75% to 95% of them occurred a single time. Under 3.5% of the sample is in the top ten clones. The sample was peripheral blood mononuclear cells (PBMCs), taken before the fourth cycle of nivolumab. The receptors here all came from a human donor with classical Hodgkin lymphoma.

Points on this clone: The junction departs from the called germline gene at one end, perhaps through a read error. The chain couples TRBV25-1 to TRBJ1-1; 8 positions agree with TRBD1. This CDR3 contains 16 residues. Per germline, CDR1 MGHDK and CDR2 SYGVNS. The CDR3 coding sequence is TGTGCCGGCAGTCCTCGACAGGGGAGGGAAGTCACTGAAGCTTTCTTT. Amino acids: CAGSPRQGREVTEAFF. Full variable domain (remainder filled in from reference TRBV25-1 and TRBJ1-1): EADIYQTPRYLVIGTGKKITLECSQTMGHDKMYWYQQDPGMELHLIHYSYGVNSTEKGDLSSESTVSRIRTEHFPLTLESARPSHTSQYLCAGSPRQGREVTEAFFGQGTRLTVV.

The V and J genes are TRBV6-5 and TRBJ1-5; TRBD1 aligns across 7 bases. This CDR3 has 16 amino acids. V trimming: 0 bases; J trimming: 3 bases; junction bases outside the gene matches: 5. Germline loops: CDR1 MNHEY, CDR2 SVGAGI. As DNA, the CDR3 is TGTGCCAGCAGTTACTCAGGGGGACAGAACAATCAGCCCCAGCATTTT. This translates into CASSYSGGQNNQPQHF.

The chain recombines TRBV30 with TRBJ1-5; no firm D call. The CDR3 loop spans 13 amino acids. CDR1 GTSNPN and CDR2 SVGIG come from the germline V gene (reference sequence). V was clipped by 5 bases and J by 0 bases, with 8 bases between them. CDR3 nucleotide sequence: TGTGCCTGGGCAAAATATAGCAATCAGCCCCAGCATTTT. Residues: CAWAKYSNQPQHF. The entire variable domain, with the rest obtained from reference TRBV30 and TRBJ1-5, is as follows: SQTIHQWPATLVQPVGSPLSLECTVEGTSNPNLYWYRQAAGRGLQLLFYSVGIGQISSEVPQNLSASRPQDRQFILSSKKLLLSDSGFYLCAWAKYSNQPQHFGDGTRLSIL.

The rearrangement uses TRBV6-5 and TRBJ1-2; D is uncertain. This CDR3 has 15 amino acids. The germline gives CDR1 MNHEY, CDR2 SVGAGI. The ends were cut back, 0 bases at V and 4 bases at J, with 12 bases in the middle. The chain's CDR3 is CASSYSRWESYGYTF. In nucleotides, the CDR3 is TGTGCCAGCAGTTACTCCCGGTGGGAAAGCTATGGCTACACCTTC.

This clone was detected only once. This chain joins TRBV7-9 and TRBJ1-4; TRBD1 matches at 9 bases. V dropped 0 bases and J dropped 11; count of bases not matched to a gene: 7. Per germline, CDR1 SEHNR and CDR2 FQNEAQ (reference sequence). The CDR3 loop spans 15 amino acids. The chain's CDR3 is CASSLAPGQGGKLFF. CDR3 DNA sequence: TGTGCCAGCAGCTTAGCTCCGGGACAGGGCGGGAAACTGTTTTTT.

The V gene is TRBV7-9, the J gene TRBJ2-1; 8 bases fit TRBD2. Germline CDR1 SEHNR, CDR2 FQNEAQ (reference sequence). CDR3 length equals 13 residues. V gave up 3 bases and J gave up 7 bases; unmatched junction bases: 2. The CDR3 DNA is TGTGCCAGCAGCTTCGGCGGGGGGAATGAGCAGTTCTTC. Translation: CASSFGGGNEQFF.

This clone was observed a single time. The V and J genes are TRBV27 and TRBJ2-7, with D possibly matching TRBD2 (6 bases). V lost 3 bases to trimming and J lost 0 bases, with 9 bases between them. From germline, CDR1 is MNHEY and CDR2 SMNVEV (reference sequence). This CDR3 has 14 residues. This CDR3 reads CASSLLGGSYEQYF. In DNA, the CDR3 is TGTGCCAGCAGTTTGTTGGGGGGCTCCTACGAGCAGTACTTC.

The rearrangement uses TRBV19 and TRBJ1-1; perhaps TRBD1 as D (6 bases). The V end lost 5 bases, the J end lost 1 base, and 11 bases lay between the germline ends. Germline CDR1 LNHDA, CDR2 SQIVND (reference sequence). The CDR3 spans 14 residues. The CDR3 here is CASSWGQRNTEAFF. The CDR3 coding sequence is TGTGCCAGTAGTTGGGGACAAAGGAACACTGAAGCTTTCTTT.

This chain joins TRBV4-1 and TRBJ2-3; D perhaps matches TRBD2 (7 bases). The germline V gene has CDR1 MGHRA and CDR2 YSYEKL. The ends were cut back, 0 bases at V and 5 bases at J, with 18 bases in the middle. This CDR3 comprises 17 residues. CDR3 amino acids: CASSQDSGGHPIDTQYF. The CDR3 nucleotides are TGCGCCAGCAGCCAAGATTCCGGGGGGCACCCTATAGATACGCAGTATTTT.

This chain connects TRBV5-4 to TRBJ2-5, with D hard to call. This CDR3 is built from 12 residues. Trimming shortened V by 3 bases and J by 5 bases, and 8 bases separated the two germline ends. Germline V CDR1 and CDR2: SGHNT, YYREEE (reference sequence). CDR3 amino acids: CASSWGRETQYF. The DNA of the CDR3 is TGTGCCAGCAGCTGGGGAAGGGAGACCCAGTACTTC.

The chain couples TRBV4-3 to TRBJ1-2, with D perhaps TRBD1 (5 bases). The CDR3 runs 13 residues. In germline, CDR1 is LGHNA, CDR2 YSLEER. V was pared by 1 base and J by 10 bases, with 13 bases between. The CDR3 loop is CASSQGHRPLYTF. The CDR3 nucleotides read TGCGCCAGCAGCCAAGGTCACAGGCCTCTCTACACCTTC.

The chain uses TRBV9 and TRBJ1-4, with D perhaps TRBD1 (6 bases). The CDR3 is 15 amino acids. Trimming removed 3 bases from V and 2 bases from J, with 11 bases in between. Per germline, CDR1 SGDLS and CDR2 YYNGEE. CDR3 residues: CASSAAGATNEKLFF. The CDR3 DNA follows: TGTGCCAGCAGCGCAGCAGGGGCCACTAATGAAAAACTGTTTTTT.

The V call is TRBV5-4, the J call TRBJ2-7; D ambiguous. Germline V gene lookup returns CDR1 SGHNT and CDR2 YYREEE (reference sequence). This CDR3 spans 11 amino acids. V dropped 0 bases and J dropped 3 bases, with 1 base sitting between them. The CDR3 protein is CASSLDYEQYF. The DNA of the CDR3 is TGTGCCAGCAGCTTGGACTACGAGCAGTACTTC.

This chain connects TRBV28 to TRBJ1-6; 9 nucleotides align to TRBD1. J gave up 7 bases and V 3 bases, and 4 bases lay outside the gene matches. The CDR3 length is 15 residues. Per the germline V gene, CDR1 is MDHEN and CDR2 is SYDVKM. In DNA form, the CDR3 reads TGTGCCAGCAGTTTCGACAGGGGGGAGAATTCACCCCTCCACTTT. Amino acids: CASSFDRGENSPLHF. The entire variable domain, with the rest obtained from reference TRBV28 and TRBJ1-6, is as follows: DVKVTQSSRYLVKRTGEKVFLECVQDMDHENMFWYRQDPGLGLRLIYFSYDVKMKEKGDIPEGYSVSREKKERFSLILESASTNQTSMYLCASSFDRGENSPLHFGNGTRLTVT.

The chain has TRBV7-2 and TRBJ1-2, with TRBD1 identical over 7 bases. Germline V gives CDR1 SGHTA, CDR2 FQGNSA. Germline trimming cut 6 bases from V and 5 bases from J; bases unmatched to any gene: 15. The CDR3 covers 16 residues. The CDR3 sequence is CASRRLGYEGAYGYTF. CDR3 sequence (DNA): TGTGCCAGCAGGCGACTGGGGTATGAGGGGGCGTATGGCTACACCTTC.

The V gene is TRBV5-6, the J gene TRBJ2-1, with D perhaps TRBD2 (5 bases). V gave up 4 bases and J gave up 7 bases, with 18 bases separating them. Germline lookup yields CDR1 SGHDT and CDR2 YYEEEE. This CDR3 has 15 residues. CDR3 sequence: CASSPISGRGNEQFF. The CDR3 nucleotides are TGTGCCAGCAGCCCTATTTCTGGTCGGGGTAATGAGCAGTTCTTC.

This chain's CDR3 is CASSPGTENNEQFF. In DNA form, the CDR3 reads TGTGCCAGCAGCCCCGGGACAGAGAACAATGAGCAGTTCTTC. The V and J genes are TRBV7-2 and TRBJ2-1, with 7 positions matching TRBD1. CDR1 and CDR2 from the germline V gene are SGHTA and FQGNSA. With V trimmed by 5 bases and J by 5 bases, 6 bases remained unmatched. The CDR3 consists of 14 residues.

The rearrangement uses TRBV2 and TRBJ2-3; 7 bases fit TRBD2. Germline trimming cut 11 bases from V and 6 bases from J; bases unmatched to any gene: 17. Per germline, CDR1 SNHLY and CDR2 FYNNEI. This CDR3 is 15 amino acids long. CDR3 sequence (DNA): TGTGCCGGAGGGCTGGGAGGGTCTCTGGGCGATACGCAGTATTTT. It codes for CAGGLGGSLGDTQYF.

With respect to this clone: The same CDR3 can be traced to other DNA sequences in this sample. V and J are TRBV7-9 and TRBJ2-3; D might be TRBD1 or TRBD2, each matching 5 bases. Germline-derived CDR1 and CDR2 are SEHNR and FQNEAQ (reference sequence). This CDR3 comprises 15 residues. Between the trimmed V and J ends, which lost 1 base and 2 bases, there was a span of 10 bases. As DNA, the CDR3 is TGTGCCAGCAGCTTAGGAGGGGCACCCACAGATACGCAGTATTTT. Protein product: CASSLGGAPTDTQYF.

CDR3 DNA sequence: TGTGCCACCAGCAGAGACGGGACATACTCCTACGAGCAGTACTTC. Protein product: CATSRDGTYSYEQYF. V usage is TRBV15 and J usage is TRBJ2-7; weak D call: TRBD1 (6 bases). Germline CDR1 and CDR2: LNHNV and YYDKDF (reference sequence). With 0 bases removed from V and 0 bases from J, the gap between germline ends came to 9 bases. This CDR3 has 15 amino acids.

This sequence joins TRBV4-2 and TRBJ2-3; 7 bases agree with TRBD2. The ends lost 2 bases at V and 0 bases at J; junction bases unmatched: 2. The CDR3 is made up of 15 amino acids. Germline-derived CDR1 and CDR2 are LGHNA and YNFKEQ. This CDR3 reads CASSQSGTSTDTQYF. The CDR3 region has the DNA TGTGCCAGCAGCCAAAGCGGGACTAGCACAGATACGCAGTATTTT.

This chain connects TRBV5-1 to TRBJ1-1; weak D call: TRBD1 (5 bases). From germline, CDR1 is SGHRS and CDR2 YFSETQ. Trimming removed 4 bases at V and 4 bases at J, with 20 bases between. This CDR3 has 16 amino acids. The CDR3 is CASSQMERAGGTEAFF. For the CDR3, the DNA is TGCGCCAGCAGCCAGATGGAAAGGGCGGGGGGCACTGAAGCTTTCTTT.

The chain recombines TRBV6-1 with TRBJ2-5, with D possibly being TRBD2 (5 bases). Trimming took off 5 bases at V and 6 bases at J, with 16 bases between the two ends. In germline, CDR1 is MNHNS, CDR2 SASEGT. The CDR3 loop spans 14 amino acids. The DNA of the CDR3 is TGTGCCAGCAGTCCCTACTCGGGGAGCCAGACCCAGTACTTC. Protein product: CASSPYSGSQTQYF.

The chain is built from TRBV30 and TRBJ1-2; D is ambiguous. V lost 2 bases, J lost 5 bases, and 15 bases lay in between. The CDR3 is made up of 14 amino acids. CDR1 is GTSNPN and CDR2 is SVGIG in the germline V gene (reference sequence). This chain's CDR3 is CAWSPKGSFYGYTF. CDR3 DNA: TGTGCCTGGAGTCCAAAAGGGAGCTTTTATGGCTACACCTTC.

The rearrangement links TRBV6-6 to TRBJ1-5, with D maybe TRBD1 (5 bases). CDR3 size: 16 residues. In germline, CDR1 is MNHNY, CDR2 SVGAGI (reference sequence). V shed 6 bases and J shed 1 base, with 16 bases lying between them. The CDR3, as DNA: TGTGCCAGCAGGGCGGGGGGGACGTGGAGCAATCAGCCCCAGCATTTT. Translated, it gives CASRAGGTWSNQPQHF.

CDR3 loop: CASSQSGLAGGSSYNEQFF. The CDR3 nucleotides read TGCGCCAGCAGTCAATCGGGGCTAGCGGGGGGCAGCTCCTACAATGAGCAGTTCTTC. The chain combines TRBV23-1 with TRBJ2-1; the match to TRBD2 covers 11 bases. TRBV23-1 is known as an ORF, though its function is uncertain. Trimming cost V 0 bases and J 0 bases; bases outside gene matches: 7. The CDR3 is 19 residues long.

The V call is TRBV7-2, the J call TRBJ1-5; perhaps TRBD1 as D (5 bases). V shed 5 bases and J shed 5 bases, with 10 bases lying between them. The CDR3 runs 13 residues. The germline CDR1 and CDR2 sequences are SGHTA and FQGNSA. This CDR3 reads CASSPDSYQPQHF. The DNA for the CDR3 is TGTGCCAGCAGCCCAGACAGTTATCAGCCCCAGCATTTT.